The sequence of this TCR beta chain was determined in a study of post-analysis software for immune sequencing data. Researchers reported that TCR beta cDNA libraries carried unique molecular identifiers. TCRdb used MiXCR to reprocess the PCR reads, holding one entry per CDR3 protein. Of 750,000 to 900,000 distinct CDR3 sequences listed, around 46% are singletons. Trimming cost V 3 bases and J 5 bases, with 25 bases left between them. The CDR3 extends over 17 amino acids. The germline V gene has CDR1 DFQATT and CDR2 SNEGSKA (reference sequence). Study-wide results and limits: Four to six TRBV segments appeared more often in patients than in controls, and TRBV5-6, TRBV5-1 and TRBV20-1 were among these.

Turning to this clonotype: Its antigen is undetermined.

Material for sequencing was blood. The chain combines TRBV20-1 with TRBJ1-1, with D perhaps TRBD1 (5 bases). The receptor was derived from a girl between 5 and 17 years old with multiple sclerosis. CDR3 sequence (DNA): TGCAGTGCTAGCCCCTTCGGGGGATGGAAGGCAGAGACTGAAGCTTTCTTT. Translating it yields CSASPFGGWKAETEAFF.